Presented here are 5 T cell receptor beta chains from one specimen sequenced in a study of cytomegalovirus exposure and HLA in healthy donors (TCRdb year 2017). The protocol used for the library was the immunoSEQ multiplex PCR assay. For the multiplex PCR, a mixture combining 60 forward primers for TCR Vbeta segments and 13 reverse primers for TCR Jbeta segments was used. TCRdb holds this immuneACCESS table with in-frame rearrangements only. Some clones are missing; in checked studies, unresolved V genes explain under half, and the rest has no known cause. The table for this sample lists some 65,000 clones; 62% of them were counted only once. The top ten hold around 2.7% of the sample. What was sequenced was PBMCs. The source is a young man in good health and CMV-seronegative.

In regard to this clone: Other DNA sequences in the same sample also yield this CDR3. This rearrangement joins TRBV18 to TRBJ1-1, with 9 bases fitting TRBD1. The germline gives CDR1 KGHSH, CDR2 LQKENI. The CDR3 sequence is 14 residues long. The junction had 3 bases not matched to a gene; V was cut back by 6 bases and J by 1 base. The CDR3 region is CASSRDRANTEAFF. In DNA, the CDR3 is TGTGCCAGCTCCCGGGACAGGGCGAACACTGAAGCTTTCTTT.

This clone was picked up a small number of times. This sequence joins TRBV6-5 and TRBJ1-1; D may be TRBD1 (5 bases). The ends were cut back, 6 bases at V and 1 base at J, with 9 bases in the middle. Germline V gives CDR1 MNHEY, CDR2 SVGAGI. The CDR3 runs 13 residues. This CDR3 reads CASSTTGNTEAFF. The CDR3 DNA is TGTGCCAGCAGCACAACAGGGAACACTGAAGCTTTCTTT.

V and J are TRBV2 and TRBJ2-7; D possibly corresponds to TRBD2 (5 bases). The germline V gene encodes CDR1 SNHLY and CDR2 FYNNEI. V was cut by 6 bases and J by 0 bases, with 15 bases left in between. This CDR3 region has 15 residues. CDR3: CASSLEGQTSYEQYF. The CDR3 DNA reads TGTGCCAGCAGCTTAGAGGGCCAGACCTCCTACGAGCAGTACTTC.

This clone appeared a few times. The chain carries TRBV2 and TRBJ1-1, with TRBD1 matching over 10 bases. The J segment lost 4 bases and the V segment lost 5 bases, leaving 4 bases of the junction unmatched. In germline, CDR1 is SNHLY, CDR2 FYNNEI. This CDR3 is built from 14 residues. As DNA, the CDR3 is TGTGCCAGCAGTCAGGACAGGGGGGGCACTGAAGCTTTCTTT. It is translated as CASSQDRGGTEAFF.

The CDR3 DNA sequence: TGCGCCAGCAGCTTTGCAGGGGAGGAGACCCAGTACTTC. Its protein is CASSFAGEETQYF. The chain links TRBV5-1 to TRBJ2-5; D is possibly TRBD1 (6 bases). This CDR3 is 13 amino acids long. With 2 bases removed from V and 5 bases from J, the gap between germline ends came to 10 bases. CDR1 and CDR2 from the germline V gene are SGHRS and YFSETQ. The variable domain in full, with the rest retrieved from reference TRBV5-1 and TRBJ2-5, is KAGVTQTPRYLIKTRGQQVTLSCSPISGHRSVSWYQQTPGQGLQFLFEYFSETQRNKGNFPGRFSGRQFSNSRSEMNVSTLELGDSALYLCASSFAGEETQYFGPGTRLLVL.